The source of this T cell receptor beta chain is a study of T cell repertoires in cytomegalovirus infection. As for the study in general: Used in the study were CMV epitopes, some recently identified and HLA-C-restricted, others well-studied and HLA-B-restricted. Signatures in public TCR beta sequences pointed to both CMV infection and matching HLA type. Study results and caveats: Cumulated frequencies of public TCR beta families served to identify carriers of CMV plus the relevant HLA. Within the response measured ex vivo, HLA-C-restricted CMV-specific TCR beta clonotypes were dominant.

MiXCR, applied by TCRdb to the reads, yields one record per CDR3 protein. There are about 830,000 distinct CDR3 sequences in the sample; 32% occur only once, and 9.5% to 15% lies in the top ten. This clonotype showed up just once. The antigen is undetermined. The V gene's germline CDR1 is SGHVS and CDR2 FNYEAQ. The CDR3 sequence is 14 residues long. Trimming at V came to 1 base and at J to 7 bases, leaving 6 bases not matched to a gene. This sequence originates from a human donor in good health (CMV status not recorded). Some clones in this sample may be carry-over from other donors' samples. The V gene is TRBV7-6, the J gene TRBJ2-7; 8 positions match TRBD1. The sequencing here drew on cultured CD8+ T cells from PBMCs, taken from culture after CMV antigen stimulation. The CDR3 sequence is CASSLDQGAREQYF. CDR3 coding DNA: TGTGCCAGCAGCTTAGATCAGGGGGCGCGGGAGCAGTACTTC.